The entry that follows covers one T cell receptor (beta chain) sequence. The germline V gene has CDR1 SGHNT and CDR2 YENEEA. V lost 3 bases, J lost 1 base, and 7 bases stayed unmatched. CDR3 size: 17 residues. This specimen belongs to a study of shared clonotypes between healthy human individuals. Clones were sequenced by immunoSEQ multiplex PCR, and TCRdb holds only the in-frame ones, with some missing. The sample has over a million clones, around 76% seen once. The clonotype comes from a man aged 18 to 29 in good health. V gene TRBV11-3 combines with J gene TRBJ2-3; 10 bases align to TRBD2. Source material: memory CD4+ T cells sorted from blood. As for subset: CD45RA-negative fraction. CDR3 protein: CASSLGTGTSGTDTQYF. The CDR3 DNA reads TGTGCCAGCAGCTTGGGAACCGGGACTAGCGGCACAGATACGCAGTATTTT.